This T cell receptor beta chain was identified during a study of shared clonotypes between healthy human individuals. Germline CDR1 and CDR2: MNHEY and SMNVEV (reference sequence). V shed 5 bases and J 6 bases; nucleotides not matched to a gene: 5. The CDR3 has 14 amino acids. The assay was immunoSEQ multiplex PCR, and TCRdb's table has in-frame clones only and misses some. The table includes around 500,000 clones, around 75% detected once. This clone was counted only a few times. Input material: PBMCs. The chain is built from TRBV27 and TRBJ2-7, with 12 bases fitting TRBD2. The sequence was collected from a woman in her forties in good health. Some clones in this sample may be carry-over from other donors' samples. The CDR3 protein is CASSRLAGVGEQYF. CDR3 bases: TGTGCCAGCAGTAGACTAGCGGGAGTCGGCGAGCAGTACTTC.